These 9 T cell receptor beta chains came from one sample sequenced in a study of CXCR3-negative and CXCR3-positive naive CD8 T cells. The TRB libraries of cDNA were built by UMI-labeled 5' RACE. Reprocessing the 5' RACE reads, TCRdb reports a single entry for every CDR3 protein and omits DNA. This table holds 40,000 to 45,000 distinct CDR3 sequences. The sequenced material came from naive CXCR3- CD8+ T cells from blood. Regarding subset: CD45RO-CCR7+CD27+CD95- naive CD8+ T cells lacking CXCR3 (TNR3-). The source is a human donor in good health. Some clones in this sample may be carry-over from other donors' samples.

The J gene is TRBJ2-5, the V gene TRBV29-1. Germline CDR1 and CDR2: SQVTM and ANQGSEA. The CDR3 consists of 14 residues. This CDR3 is CSVEGGPWRETQYF.

This rearrangement joins TRBV28 to TRBJ2-7; the D gene TCRdb calls, TRBD1, cannot be checked with no DNA. Germline values: CDR1 MDHEN, CDR2 SYDVKM. This CDR3 contains 15 residues. CDR3 sequence: CASSPPLTVSYEQYF.

This chain uses TRBV7-2 with TRBJ1-6. Germline assignment: CDR1 SGHTA and CDR2 FQGNSA. The CDR3 sequence is 15 residues long. The CDR3 reads CASNQGGSYNSPLHF.

V and J are TRBV5-1 and TRBJ2-3. CDR1 is SGHRS, CDR2 YFSETQ, per germline. The CDR3 is 14 residues long. CDR3 protein: CVSSLAFSGDTQYF.

V gene TRBV3-1 combines with J gene TRBJ2-7. Germline V gives CDR1 LGHDT, CDR2 YNNKEL (reference sequence). The length of the CDR3 is 14 residues. CDR3 residues: CASSQDITSYEQYF.

The chain is built from TRBV25-1 and TRBJ2-7; lacking DNA, the TRBD2 call made by TCRdb goes unchecked. The CDR3 has 12 amino acids. The germline V gene encodes CDR1 MGHDK and CDR2 SYGVNS. CDR3 residues: CATGTALNEQYF.

The rearrangement joins TRBV20-1 to TRBJ2-1; TCRdb calls TRBD1, which cannot be checked without DNA. In germline, CDR1 is DFQATT, CDR2 SNEGSKA (reference sequence). The CDR3 contains 15 residues. CDR3 amino acids: CSASDGASSYNEQFF.

The chain uses TRBV7-9 and TRBJ2-1; TCRdb's D call of TRBD1 is untestable without DNA. The length of the CDR3 is 15 residues. Germline V gene data show CDR1 as SEHNR and CDR2 as FQNEAQ (reference sequence). CDR3 amino acids: CASSQRDTDFNEQFF.

The chain is built from TRBV28 and TRBJ1-2. The germline V gene has CDR1 MDHEN and CDR2 SYDVKM. CDR3 length: 17 amino acids. This chain's CDR3 is CASSSLARQSANYGYTF.